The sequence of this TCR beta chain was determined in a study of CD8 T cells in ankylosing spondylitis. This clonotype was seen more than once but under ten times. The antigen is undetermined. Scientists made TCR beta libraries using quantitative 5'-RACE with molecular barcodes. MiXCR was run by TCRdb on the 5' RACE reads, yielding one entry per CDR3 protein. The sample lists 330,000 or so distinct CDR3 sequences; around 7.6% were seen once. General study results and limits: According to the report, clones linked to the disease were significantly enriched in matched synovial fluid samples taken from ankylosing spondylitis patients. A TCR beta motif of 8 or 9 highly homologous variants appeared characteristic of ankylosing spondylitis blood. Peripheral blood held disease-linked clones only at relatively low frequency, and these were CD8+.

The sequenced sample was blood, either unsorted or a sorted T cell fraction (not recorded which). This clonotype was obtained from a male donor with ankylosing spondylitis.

The CDR3 loop is CASSLVLTYEQYF. DNA for the CDR3: TGTGCCAGCAGTTTAGTTCTAACATACGAGCAGTACTTC. The chain couples TRBV28 to TRBJ2-7; D gene uncertain. Germline CDR1 MDHEN, CDR2 SYDVKM. There are 13 residues in the CDR3. The germline V and J ends were trimmed by 2 bases and 4 bases, with 9 bases remaining between them.